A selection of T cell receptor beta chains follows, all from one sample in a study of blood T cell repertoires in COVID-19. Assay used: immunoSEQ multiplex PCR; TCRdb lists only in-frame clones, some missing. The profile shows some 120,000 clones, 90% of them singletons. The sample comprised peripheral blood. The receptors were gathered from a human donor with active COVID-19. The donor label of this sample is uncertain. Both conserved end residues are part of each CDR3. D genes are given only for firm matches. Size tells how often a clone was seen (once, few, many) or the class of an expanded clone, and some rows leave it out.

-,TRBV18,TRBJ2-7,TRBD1,CASSPPILQGLRDEQYF,TGTGCCAGCTCACCACCGATCTTACAGGGGCTTCGGGACGAGCAGTACTTC
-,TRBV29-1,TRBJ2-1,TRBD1,CSVDEGWDRETYNEQFF,TGCAGCGTTGATGAGGGTTGGGACAGGGAAACCTACAATGAGCAGTTCTTC
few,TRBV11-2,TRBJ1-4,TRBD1,CASSFGTGINEKLFF,TGTGCCAGCAGCTTCGGGACAGGGATTAATGAAAAACTGTTTTTT
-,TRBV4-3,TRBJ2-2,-,CASSQDGAGQRNTGELFF,TGCGCCAGCAGCCAAGATGGCGCGGGACAGCGAAACACCGGGGAGCTGTTTTTT
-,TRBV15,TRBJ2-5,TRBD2,CATSNLAGGPKAQETQYF,TGTGCCACCAGCAACCTAGCGGGGGGGCCGAAAGCCCAAGAGACCCAGTACTTC
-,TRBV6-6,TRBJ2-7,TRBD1,CASSYSTGETYEQYF,TGTGCCAGCAGTTACTCAACAGGGGAAACCTACGAGCAGTACTTC
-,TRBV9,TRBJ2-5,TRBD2,CASSPERGEETQYF,TGTGCCAGCAGCCCCGAGCGGGGAGAAGAGACCCAGTACTTC
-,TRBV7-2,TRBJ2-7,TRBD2,CASSLQAGGFYEQYF,TGTGCCAGCAGCTTACAAGCGGGGGGCTTCTACGAGCAGTACTTC
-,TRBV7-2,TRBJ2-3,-,CASSPPGLTSTDTQYF,TGTGCCAGCAGCCCTCCCGGACTGACTAGCACAGATACGCAGTATTTT
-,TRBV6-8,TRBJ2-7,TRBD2,CASSAATSEEGREQYF,TGTGCCAGCAGTGCGGCGACTAGCGAGGAAGGGCGCGAGCAGTACTTC
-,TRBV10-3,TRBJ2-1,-,CAIRADSKEQFF,TGTGCCATCAGGGCAGACAGTAAAGAGCAGTTCTTC
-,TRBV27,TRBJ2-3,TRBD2,CASGERGDTDTQYF,TGTGCCAGCGGGGAGCGGGGGGACACAGATACGCAGTATTTT
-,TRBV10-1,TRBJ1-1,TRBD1,CASKDTGQGGTEAFF,TGCGCCAGCAAGGATACCGGACAGGGAGGGACTGAAGCTTTCTTT
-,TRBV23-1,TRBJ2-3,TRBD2,CASGTRGGTDTQYF,TGCGCCAGCGGTACGCGGGGGGGCACAGATACGCAGTATTTT
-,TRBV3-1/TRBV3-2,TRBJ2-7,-,CASSHMAGRPYEQYF,TGTGCCAGCAGCCACATGGCGGGGCGGCCCTACGAGCAGTACTTC
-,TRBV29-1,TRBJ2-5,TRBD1,CSITGTGTETQYF,TGCAGCATTACCGGGACAGGGACGGAGACCCAGTACTTC
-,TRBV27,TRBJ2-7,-,CASSSTSYEQYF,TGTGCCAGCAGTTCGACATCCTACGAGCAGTACTTC
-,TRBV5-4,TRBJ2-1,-,CASRESSYNEQFF,TGTGCCAGCCGGGAGAGCTCCTACAATGAGCAGTTCTTC
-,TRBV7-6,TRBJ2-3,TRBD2,CASSLAPGGGGAKDTQYF,TGTGCCAGCAGCTTAGCTCCCGGGGGCGGGGGGGCCAAAGATACGCAGTATTTT
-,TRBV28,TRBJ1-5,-,CASSLVIRGQHF,TGTGCCAGCAGTTTAGTGATCCGGGGCCAGCATTTT
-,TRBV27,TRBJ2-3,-,CASSLERGTDTQYF,TGTGCCAGCAGTTTAGAACGGGGCACAGATACGCAGTATTTT
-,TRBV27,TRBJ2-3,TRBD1,CASSSDRTNTQYF,TGTGCCAGCAGTTCGGACAGGACCAATACGCAGTATTTT
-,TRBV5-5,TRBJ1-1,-,CASSFQGRAAFF,TGTGCCAGCAGCTTCCAGGGTCGCGCAGCTTTCTTT
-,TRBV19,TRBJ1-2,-,CASSIRGAYGYTF,TGTGCCAGTAGTATTCGGGGGGCGTATGGCTACACCTTC
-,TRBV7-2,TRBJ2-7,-,CASSPGGGPSYEQYF,TGTGCCAGCAGTCCCGGCGGAGGGCCTTCCTACGAGCAGTACTTC
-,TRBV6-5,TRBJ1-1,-,CASSYDRGLEAFF,TGTGCCAGCAGTTACGATCGAGGTCTTGAAGCTTTCTTT
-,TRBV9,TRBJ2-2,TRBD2,CASSSLIAGAGELFF,TGTGCCAGCAGCTCTCTAATAGCGGGGGCCGGGGAGCTGTTTTTT
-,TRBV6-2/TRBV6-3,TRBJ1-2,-,CASSPTTAGGYTF,TGTGCCAGCAGCCCCACTACGGCGGGTGGCTACACCTTC
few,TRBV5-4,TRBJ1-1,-,CASSLWQATEAFF,TGTGCCAGCAGCTTGTGGCAGGCCACTGAAGCTTTCTTT
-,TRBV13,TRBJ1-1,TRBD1,CASSLTQGENTEAFF,TGTGCCAGCAGCCTAACTCAGGGGGAAAACACTGAAGCTTTCTTT
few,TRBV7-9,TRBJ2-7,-,CASSLVKGFSYEQYF,TGTGCCAGCAGCTTAGTTAAGGGGTTCTCCTACGAGCAGTACTTC
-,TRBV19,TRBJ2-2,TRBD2,CASSMDRRGTGELFF,TGTGCCAGTAGTATGGATCGGCGGGGGACCGGGGAGCTGTTTTTT
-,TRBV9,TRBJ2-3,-,CASSHGGISPGDTQYF,TGTGCCAGCAGCCATGGGGGGATTAGCCCGGGAGATACGCAGTATTTT
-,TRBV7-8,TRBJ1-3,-,CASSLKTGSSGNTIYF,TGTGCCAGCAGTTTAAAGACAGGTTCCTCTGGAAACACCATATATTTT
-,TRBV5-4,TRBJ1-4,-,CASSTELATNEKLFF,TGTGCCAGCAGCACCGAACTTGCAACTAATGAAAAACTGTTTTTT
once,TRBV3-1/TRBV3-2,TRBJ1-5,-,CASSHSGEQPQHF,TGTGCCAGCAGCCATTCAGGGGAACAGCCCCAGCATTTT
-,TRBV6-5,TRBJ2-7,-,CASSRVPRYEQYF,TGTGCCAGCAGCCGAGTTCCCCGATACGAGCAGTACTTC
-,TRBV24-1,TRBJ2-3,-,CATKPNLANTQYF,TGTGCCACCAAACCTAACCTAGCAAATACGCAGTATTTT
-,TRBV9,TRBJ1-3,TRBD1,CASSDPRGNTIYF,TGTGCCAGCAGCGACCCCAGGGGGAACACCATATATTTT
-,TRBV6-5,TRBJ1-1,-,CASSYQQAYTEAFF,TGTGCCAGCAGTTACCAGCAGGCATACACTGAAGCTTTCTTT
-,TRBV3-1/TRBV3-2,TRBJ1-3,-,CASSQDSPSGNTIYF,TGTGCCAGCAGCCAAGATTCTCCCTCTGGAAACACCATATATTTT
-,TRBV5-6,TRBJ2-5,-,CASSLVAFQETQYF,TGTGCCAGCAGCTTGGTGGCTTTCCAAGAGACCCAGTACTTC
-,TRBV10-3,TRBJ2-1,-,CAISAVSDRGDEQFF,TGTGCCATCAGTGCAGTGTCCGACAGAGGCGATGAGCAGTTCTTC